Given below is one TCR beta chain in context. Original data processing: Reference gene primer amplification gave nucleated cell count estimates. Data came from immunoSEQ multiplex PCR; TCRdb stores just in-frame clones and leaves some out. The V and J calls and clone size were taken over from that table, and D and trimming were inferred from the DNA. The sample includes 85,000 to 100,000 clones, 70% to 90% of them seen just once. Seattle enrolled patients during active infection and tracked them longitudinally. This sample is drawn from a study of blood T cell repertoires in COVID-19. Turning to the study itself: There were acute and convalescent COVID-19 samples, and they came from the United States, Italy and Spain.

Germline V CDR1 and CDR2: MDHEN, SYDVKM. This CDR3 comprises 16 residues. The V gene end was trimmed by 2 bases and the J gene end by 5 bases; junction bases not matched to a gene: 9. The chain employs TRBV28 and TRBJ1-1; 9 nucleotides line up with TRBD1. The sequence was collected from a man in his fifties or sixties with COVID-19, enrolled during active disease. Specimen: peripheral blood. CDR3 nucleotide sequence: TGTGCCAGCAGTTTAGTAACCGGGACAGGGTCTACTGAAGCTTTCTTT. This sequence encodes CASSLVTGTGSTEAFF. Variable domain in full (rest from reference TRBV28 and TRBJ1-1): DVKVTQSSRYLVKRTGEKVFLECVQDMDHENMFWYRQDPGLGLRLIYFSYDVKMKEKGDIPEGYSVSREKKERFSLILESASTNQTSMYLCASSLVTGTGSTEAFFGQGTRLTVV.